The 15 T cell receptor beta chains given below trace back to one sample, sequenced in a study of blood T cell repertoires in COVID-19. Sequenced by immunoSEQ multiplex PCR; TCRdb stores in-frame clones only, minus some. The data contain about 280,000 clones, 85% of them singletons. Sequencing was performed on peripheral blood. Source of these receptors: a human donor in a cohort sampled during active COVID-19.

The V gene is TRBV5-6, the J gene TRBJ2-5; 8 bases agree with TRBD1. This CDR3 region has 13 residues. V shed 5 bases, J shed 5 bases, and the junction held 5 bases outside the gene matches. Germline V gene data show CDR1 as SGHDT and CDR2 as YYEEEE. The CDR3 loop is CASSYRQGETQYF. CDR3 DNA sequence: TGTGCCAGCAGTTACCGACAGGGGGAGACCCAGTACTTC.

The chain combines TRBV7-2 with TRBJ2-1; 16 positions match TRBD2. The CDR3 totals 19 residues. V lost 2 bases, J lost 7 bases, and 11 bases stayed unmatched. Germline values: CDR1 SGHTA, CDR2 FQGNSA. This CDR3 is CASSLNPPGLAGGRNEQFF. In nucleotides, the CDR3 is TGTGCCAGCAGCTTAAACCCTCCGGGACTAGCGGGAGGGAGGAATGAGCAGTTCTTC.

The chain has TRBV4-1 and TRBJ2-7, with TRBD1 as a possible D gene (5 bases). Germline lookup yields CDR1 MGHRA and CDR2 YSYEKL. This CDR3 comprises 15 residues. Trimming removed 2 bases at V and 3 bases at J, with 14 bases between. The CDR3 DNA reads TGCGCCAGCAGCCAACTGACAGACCCATACTACGAGCAGTACTTC. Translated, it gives CASSQLTDPYYEQYF.

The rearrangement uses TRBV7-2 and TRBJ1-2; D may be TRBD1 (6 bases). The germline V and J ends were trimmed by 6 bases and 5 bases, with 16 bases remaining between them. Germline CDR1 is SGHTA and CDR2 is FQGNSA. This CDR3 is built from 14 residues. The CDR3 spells CASRQGLQDYGYTF. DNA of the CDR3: TGTGCCAGCAGACAGGGTCTGCAGGATTATGGCTACACCTTC. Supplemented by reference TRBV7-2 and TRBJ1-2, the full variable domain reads GAGVSQSPSNKVTEKGKDVELRCDPISGHTALYWYRQSLGQGLEFLIYFQGNSAPDKSGLPSDRFSAERTGGSVSTLTIQRTQQEDSAVYLCASRQGLQDYGYTFGSGTRLTVV.

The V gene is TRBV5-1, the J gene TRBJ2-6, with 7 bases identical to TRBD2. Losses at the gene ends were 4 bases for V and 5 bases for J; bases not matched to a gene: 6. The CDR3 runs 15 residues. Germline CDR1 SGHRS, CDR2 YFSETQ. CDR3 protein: CASSPGGPRANVLTF. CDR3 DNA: TGCGCCAGCAGCCCGGGAGGACCCAGGGCCAACGTCCTGACTTTC.

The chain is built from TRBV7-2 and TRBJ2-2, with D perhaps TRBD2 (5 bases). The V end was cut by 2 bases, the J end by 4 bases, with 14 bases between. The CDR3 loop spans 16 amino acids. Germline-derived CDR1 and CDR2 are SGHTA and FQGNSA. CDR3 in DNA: TGTGCCAGCAGCTTATCGGGCCCGGGGAGCACCGGGGAGCTGTTTTTT. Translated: CASSLSGPGSTGELFF.

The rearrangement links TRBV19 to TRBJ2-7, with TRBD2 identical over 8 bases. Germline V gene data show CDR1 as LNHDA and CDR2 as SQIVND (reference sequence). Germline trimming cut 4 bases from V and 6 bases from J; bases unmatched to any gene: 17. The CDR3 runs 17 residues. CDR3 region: CASSTSGTSGPWGEQYF. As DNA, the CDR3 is TGTGCCAGTAGTACCTCGGGAACTAGCGGACCGTGGGGCGAGCAGTACTTC.

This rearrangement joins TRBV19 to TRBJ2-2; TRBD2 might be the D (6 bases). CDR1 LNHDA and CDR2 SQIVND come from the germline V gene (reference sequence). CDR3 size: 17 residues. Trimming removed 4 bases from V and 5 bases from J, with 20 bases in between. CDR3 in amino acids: CASSSILGGMQTGELFF. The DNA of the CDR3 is TGTGCCAGTAGTAGTATTCTTGGGGGGATGCAGACCGGGGAGCTGTTTTTT.

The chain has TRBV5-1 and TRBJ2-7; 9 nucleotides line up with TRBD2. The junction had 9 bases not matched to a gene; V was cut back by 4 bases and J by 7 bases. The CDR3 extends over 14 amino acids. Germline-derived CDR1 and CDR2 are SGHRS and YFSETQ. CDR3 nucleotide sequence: TGCGCCAGCAGCGATAGCGGGAGCTTGCGGGAGCAGTACTTC. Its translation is CASSDSGSLREQYF.

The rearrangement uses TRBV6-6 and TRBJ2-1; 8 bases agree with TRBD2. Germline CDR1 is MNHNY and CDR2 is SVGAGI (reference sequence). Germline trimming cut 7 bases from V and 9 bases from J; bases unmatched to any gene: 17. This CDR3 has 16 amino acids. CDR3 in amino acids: CASTYWGLGSRGEQFF. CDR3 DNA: TGTGCCAGCACCTACTGGGGACTAGGGTCCCGGGGTGAGCAGTTCTTC.

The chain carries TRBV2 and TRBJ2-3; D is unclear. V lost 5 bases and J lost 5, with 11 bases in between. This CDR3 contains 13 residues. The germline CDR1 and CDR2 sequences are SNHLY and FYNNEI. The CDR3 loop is CASSPIVIDTQYF. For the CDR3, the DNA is TGTGCCAGCAGTCCGATAGTTATAGATACGCAGTATTTT. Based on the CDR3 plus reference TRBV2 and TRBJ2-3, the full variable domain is EPEVTQTPSHQVTQMGQEVILRCVPISNHLYFYWYRQILGQKVEFLVSFYNNEISEKSEIFDDQFSVERPDGSNFTLKIRSTKLEDSAMYFCASSPIVIDTQYFGPGTRLTVL.

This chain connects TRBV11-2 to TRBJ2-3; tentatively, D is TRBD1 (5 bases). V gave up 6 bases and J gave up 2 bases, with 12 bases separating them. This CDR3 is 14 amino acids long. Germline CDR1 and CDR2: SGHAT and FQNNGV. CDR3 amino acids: CASRQGFLTDTQYF. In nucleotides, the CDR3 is TGTGCCAGCAGGCAGGGTTTTCTCACAGATACGCAGTATTTT. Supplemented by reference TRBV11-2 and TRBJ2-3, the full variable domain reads EAGVAQSPRYKIIEKRQSVAFWCNPISGHATLYWYQQILGQGPKLLIQFQNNGVVDDSQLPKDRFSAERLKGVDSTLKIQPAKLEDSAVYLCASRQGFLTDTQYFGPGTRLTVL.

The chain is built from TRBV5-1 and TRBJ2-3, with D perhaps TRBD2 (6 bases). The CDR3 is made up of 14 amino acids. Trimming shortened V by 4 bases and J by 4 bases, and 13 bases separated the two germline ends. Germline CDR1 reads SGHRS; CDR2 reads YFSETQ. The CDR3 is CASSEGGRADTQYF. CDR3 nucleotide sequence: TGCGCCAGCAGCGAGGGAGGACGGGCAGATACGCAGTATTTT.

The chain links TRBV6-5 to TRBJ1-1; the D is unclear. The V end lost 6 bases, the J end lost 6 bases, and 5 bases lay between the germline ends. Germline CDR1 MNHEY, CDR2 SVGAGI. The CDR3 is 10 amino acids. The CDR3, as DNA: TGTGCCAGCAGAGCGGCTGAAGCTTTCTTT. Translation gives CASRAAEAFF.

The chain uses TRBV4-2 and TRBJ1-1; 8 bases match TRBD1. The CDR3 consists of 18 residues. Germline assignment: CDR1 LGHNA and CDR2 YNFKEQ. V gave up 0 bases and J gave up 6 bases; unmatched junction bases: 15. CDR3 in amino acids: CASSQDPLAGGGISEAFF. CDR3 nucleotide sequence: TGTGCCAGCAGCCAAGATCCCCTTGCAGGGGGCGGAATATCTGAAGCTTTCTTT.